This T cell receptor (beta chain) was retrieved from a study of cytomegalovirus exposure and HLA in healthy donors. This CDR3 is 14 amino acids long. J lost 6 bases, V lost 4 bases, and 6 bases had no gene match. Germline V CDR1 and CDR2: SGHAT, FQNNGV. Study findings and constraints: The listing of fewer than 200 TCR beta chains classed them as cytomegalovirus-associated. Most TCR sequences were uncommon, yet certain public TCRs appeared in many donors.

A word on this clone: What it binds is not known.

The table came from immunoSEQ multiplex PCR; TCRdb's copy has only in-frame clones and leaves some out. Seen here are 150,000 or so clones, 75% to 90% observed once, and the top ten hold around 1.2%. Sequenced input: PBMCs. The chain uses TRBV11-2 and TRBJ2-1, with 7 bases fitting TRBD1. This TCR came from a woman aged 18-29 years in good health and CMV-seronegative. The CDR3 DNA is TGTGCCAGCAGCTCCTGGACAGGATCCAATGAGCAGTTCTTC. Translating gives CASSSWTGSNEQFF.